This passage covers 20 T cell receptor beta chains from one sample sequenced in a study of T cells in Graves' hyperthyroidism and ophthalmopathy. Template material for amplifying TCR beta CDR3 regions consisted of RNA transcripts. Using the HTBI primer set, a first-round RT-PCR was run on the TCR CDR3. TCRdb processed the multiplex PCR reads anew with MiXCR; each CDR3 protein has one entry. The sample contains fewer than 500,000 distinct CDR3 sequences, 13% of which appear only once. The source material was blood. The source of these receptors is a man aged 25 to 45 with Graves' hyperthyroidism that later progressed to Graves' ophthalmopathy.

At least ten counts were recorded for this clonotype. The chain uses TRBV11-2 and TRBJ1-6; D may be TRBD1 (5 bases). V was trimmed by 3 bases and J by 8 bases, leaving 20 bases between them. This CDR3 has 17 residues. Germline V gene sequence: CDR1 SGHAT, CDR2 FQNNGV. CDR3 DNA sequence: TGTGCCAGCAGCTTGGAGCCAGGGACGAGTAAGGATTCACCCCTCCACTTT. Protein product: CASSLEPGTSKDSPLHF.

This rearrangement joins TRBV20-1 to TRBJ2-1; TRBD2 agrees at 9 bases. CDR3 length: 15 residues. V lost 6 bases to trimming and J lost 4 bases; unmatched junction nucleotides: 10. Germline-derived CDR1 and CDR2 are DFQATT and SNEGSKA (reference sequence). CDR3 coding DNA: TGCAGTGCCAAAAAAGCGGGGGGCCTATACAATGAGCAGTTCTTC. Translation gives CSAKKAGGLYNEQFF.

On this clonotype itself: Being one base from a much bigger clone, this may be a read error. Written as DNA, the CDR3 is TGCAGTGGGAACAGTGGATTCACTGTAGCTTTCTTT. Its protein is CSGNSGFTVAFF. The chain has TRBV20-1 and TRBJ1-1; D is unclear. The CDR3 totals 12 residues. Germline lookup yields CDR1 DFQATT and CDR2 SNEGSKA (reference sequence).

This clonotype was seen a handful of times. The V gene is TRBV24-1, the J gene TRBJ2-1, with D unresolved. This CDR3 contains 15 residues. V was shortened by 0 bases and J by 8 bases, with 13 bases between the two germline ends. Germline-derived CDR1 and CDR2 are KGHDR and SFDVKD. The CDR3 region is CATSDLMARGDEQFF. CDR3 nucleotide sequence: TGTGCCACCAGTGATTTGATGGCGAGAGGAGATGAGCAGTTCTTC.

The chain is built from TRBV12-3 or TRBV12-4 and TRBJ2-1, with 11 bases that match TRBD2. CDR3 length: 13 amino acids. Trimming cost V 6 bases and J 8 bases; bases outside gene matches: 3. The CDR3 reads CASRTSGGYEQFF. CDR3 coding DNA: TGTGCCAGCAGAACTAGCGGGGGATATGAGCAGTTCTTC.

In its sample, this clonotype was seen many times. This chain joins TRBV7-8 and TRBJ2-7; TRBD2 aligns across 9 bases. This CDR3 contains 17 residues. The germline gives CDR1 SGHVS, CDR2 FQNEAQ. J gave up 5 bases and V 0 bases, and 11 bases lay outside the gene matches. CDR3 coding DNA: TGTGCCAGCAGCTTAGCGCGGGTAGCGGGGGATTCCGACGAGCAGTACTTC. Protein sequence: CASSLARVAGDSDEQYF.

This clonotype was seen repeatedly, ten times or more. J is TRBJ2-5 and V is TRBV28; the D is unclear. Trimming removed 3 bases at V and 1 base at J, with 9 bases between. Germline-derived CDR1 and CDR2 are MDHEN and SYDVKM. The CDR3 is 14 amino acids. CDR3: CASSFTALQETQYF. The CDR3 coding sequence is TGTGCCAGCAGTTTTACGGCCCTCCAAGAGACCCAGTACTTC.

DNA for the CDR3: TGTGCCAGCAGCTCAGGCCTTGGCAATCAGCCCCAGCATTTT. Residues: CASSSGLGNQPQHF. The chain employs TRBV7-6 and TRBJ1-5; D is uncertain. Germline values: CDR1 SGHVS, CDR2 FNYEAQ. This CDR3 comprises 14 residues. The germline V and J ends were trimmed by 4 bases and 2 bases, with 9 bases remaining between them.

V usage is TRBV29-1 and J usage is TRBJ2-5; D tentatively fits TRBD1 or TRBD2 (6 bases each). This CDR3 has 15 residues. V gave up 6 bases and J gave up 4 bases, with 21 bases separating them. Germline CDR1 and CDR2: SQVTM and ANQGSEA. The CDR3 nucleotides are TGCAGCGTCCAACTCAAGGGGGGAGATAGAGAGACCCAGTACTTC. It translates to CSVQLKGGDRETQYF.

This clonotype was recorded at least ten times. CDR3 nucleotide sequence: TGCGCCAGCAGCTTGGATGCTGGAGGGAATCAGCCCCAGCATTTT. Translating gives CASSLDAGGNQPQHF. This chain uses TRBV5-1 with TRBJ1-5; D unclear. Per the germline V gene, CDR1 is SGHRS and CDR2 is YFSETQ. CDR3 length equals 15 residues. The V end was cut by 0 bases, the J end by 4 bases, with 11 bases between.

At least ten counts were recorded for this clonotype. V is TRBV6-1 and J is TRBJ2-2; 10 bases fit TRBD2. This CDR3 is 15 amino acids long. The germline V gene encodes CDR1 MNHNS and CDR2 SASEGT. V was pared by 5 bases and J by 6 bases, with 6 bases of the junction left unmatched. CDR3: CASSYRLAGAGELFF. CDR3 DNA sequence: TGTGCCAGCAGTTACCGACTAGCGGGTGCCGGGGAGCTGTTTTTT.

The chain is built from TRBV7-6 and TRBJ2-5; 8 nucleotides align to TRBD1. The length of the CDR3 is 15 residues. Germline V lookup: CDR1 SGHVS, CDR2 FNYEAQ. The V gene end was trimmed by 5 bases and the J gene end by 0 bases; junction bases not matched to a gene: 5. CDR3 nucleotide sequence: TGTGCCAGCAGCCCGACAGGGGAAAACCAAGAGACCCAGTACTTC. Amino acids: CASSPTGENQETQYF.

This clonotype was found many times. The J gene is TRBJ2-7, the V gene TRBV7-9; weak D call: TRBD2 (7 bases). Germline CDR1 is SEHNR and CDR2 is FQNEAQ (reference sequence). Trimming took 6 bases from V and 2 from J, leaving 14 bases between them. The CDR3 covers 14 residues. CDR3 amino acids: CASRPKGGAYEQYF. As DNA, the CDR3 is TGTGCCAGCAGGCCGAAAGGGGGGGCCTACGAGCAGTACTTC.

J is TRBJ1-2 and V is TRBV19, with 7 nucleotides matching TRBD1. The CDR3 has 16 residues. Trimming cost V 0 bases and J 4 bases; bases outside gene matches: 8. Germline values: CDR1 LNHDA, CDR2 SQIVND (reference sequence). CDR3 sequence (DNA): TGTGCCAGTAGTATAGAGCCGGGACAGCGGGTCTATGGCTACACCTTC. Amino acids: CASSIEPGQRVYGYTF.

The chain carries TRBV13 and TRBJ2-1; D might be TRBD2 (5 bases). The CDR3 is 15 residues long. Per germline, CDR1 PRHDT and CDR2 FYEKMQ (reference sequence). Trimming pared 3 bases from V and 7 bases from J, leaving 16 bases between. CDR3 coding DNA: TGTGCCAGCAGCTTCCCGGGATGGACTGTAAATGAGCAGTTCTTC. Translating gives CASSFPGWTVNEQFF.

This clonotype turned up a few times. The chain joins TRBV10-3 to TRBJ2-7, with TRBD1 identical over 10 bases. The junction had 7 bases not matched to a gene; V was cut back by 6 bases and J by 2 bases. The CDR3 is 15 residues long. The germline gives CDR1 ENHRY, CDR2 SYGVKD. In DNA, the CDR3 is TGTGCCATCAGCCGGACAGGGGGTGAAACCTACGAGCAGTACTTC. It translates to CAISRTGGETYEQYF.

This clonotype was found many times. The CDR3 coding sequence is TGTGCCAGCTCACCAGCTGCGGTTGTTGAGCAGTTCTTC. As protein: CASSPAAVVEQFF. V usage is TRBV18 and J usage is TRBJ2-1; D is uncertain. The CDR3 runs 13 residues. Germline CDR1 is KGHSH and CDR2 is LQKENI. Deletions cut 2 bases from V and 9 bases from J, with 11 bases between.

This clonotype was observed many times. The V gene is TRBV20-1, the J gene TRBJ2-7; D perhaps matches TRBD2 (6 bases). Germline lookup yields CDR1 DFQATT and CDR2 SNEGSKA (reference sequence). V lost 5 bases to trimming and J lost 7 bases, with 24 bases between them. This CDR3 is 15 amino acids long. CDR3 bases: TGCAGTGCTTTCACCCCTGGAGTAGCGGCGGGGGAGCAGTACTTC. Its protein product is CSAFTPGVAAGEQYF.

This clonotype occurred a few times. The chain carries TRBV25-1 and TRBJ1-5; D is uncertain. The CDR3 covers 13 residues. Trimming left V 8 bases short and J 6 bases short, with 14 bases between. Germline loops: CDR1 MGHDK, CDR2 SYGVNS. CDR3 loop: CASSGGYSQPQHF. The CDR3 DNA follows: TGTGCCAGCTCGGGCGGGTACAGTCAGCCCCAGCATTTT.

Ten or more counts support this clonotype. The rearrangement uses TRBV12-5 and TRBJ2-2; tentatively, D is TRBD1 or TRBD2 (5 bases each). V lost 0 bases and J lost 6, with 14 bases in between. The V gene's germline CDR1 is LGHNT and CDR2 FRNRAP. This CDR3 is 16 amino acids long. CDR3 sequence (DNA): TGTGCTAGTGGTTTGGTACGGGGACCTGGGGCCGGGGAGCTGTTTTTT. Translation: CASGLVRGPGAGELFF.